The 27 T cell receptor beta chains listed next were all sequenced from one sample in a study of glioma-infiltrating T cells. TCR alpha and beta CDR3 regions were amplified from RNA using iRepertoire nested multiplex PCR. TCRdb fed the multiplex PCR reads into MiXCR, producing one record per CDR3 protein. The sample lists tens of thousands of distinct CDR3 sequences; less than 30% were seen once. Sequencing was carried out using glioma tissue, nonneoplastic brain tissue, or PBMCs (not recorded which). The receptors were sampled from a human donor with low-grade glioma or glioblastoma, undergoing nonglioma brain surgery, or in good health (not recorded which).

This clonotype was seen at least ten times. In DNA form, the CDR3 reads TGTGCCAGCAGCTTACGCGGCACCATATATTTT. Protein product: CASSLRGTIYF. The chain uses TRBV7-6 and TRBJ1-3; D gene uncertain. This CDR3 has 11 amino acids. V shed 2 bases and J shed 9 bases, with 5 bases lying between them. Germline V gene data show CDR1 as SGHVS and CDR2 as FNYEAQ.

The chain has TRBV5-1 and TRBJ2-7, with 7 bases identical to TRBD2. The germline CDR1 and CDR2 sequences are SGHRS and YFSETQ. With 4 bases clipped from V and 1 base from J, the junction kept 5 bases outside the gene matches. The CDR3 sequence is 14 residues long. CDR3 sequence: CASSGGAGSYEQYF. CDR3 DNA sequence: TGCGCCAGCAGCGGTGGAGCGGGGTCCTACGAGCAGTACTTC. Combining the CDR3 with reference TRBV5-1 and TRBJ2-7 gives the whole variable domain KAGVTQTPRYLIKTRGQQVTLSCSPISGHRSVSWYQQTPGQGLQFLFEYFSETQRNKGNFPGRFSGRQFSNSRSEMNVSTLELGDSALYLCASSGGAGSYEQYFGPGTRLTVT.

The chain couples TRBV29-1 to TRBJ2-6; D is ambiguous. The ends were cut back, 3 bases at V and 2 bases at J, with 5 bases in the middle. The germline gives CDR1 SQVTM, CDR2 ANQGSEA. The CDR3 loop spans 13 amino acids. This CDR3 is CSVEGTGANVLTF. CDR3 nucleotide sequence: TGCAGCGTTGAGGGTACTGGGGCCAACGTCCTGACTTTC.

Worth noting for this clonotype: A much larger clone is a single base away; this may be a read error. The V call is TRBV6-2 or TRBV6-3, the J call TRBJ2-7; possible D gene TRBD2, 7 bases. This CDR3 has 19 residues. Per germline, CDR1 MNHEY and CDR2 SVGEGT. V was pared by 4 bases and J by 0 bases, with 25 bases between. The CDR3 spells CASSFRGAGRVALSYEQYF. CDR3 nucleotides: TGTGCCAGCAGTTTTCGGGGGGCAGGGAGAGTGGCACTCTCCTACGAGCAGTACTTC.

The rearrangement joins TRBV11-3 to TRBJ1-6; the match to TRBD1 covers 7 bases. CDR3 length equals 15 residues. V dropped 5 bases and J dropped 7; count of bases not matched to a gene: 8. In germline, CDR1 is SGHNT, CDR2 YENEEA. CDR3 DNA sequence: TGTGCCAGCAGCCCCCAGGACAGGAGAAATTCACCCCTCCACTTT. Translation gives CASSPQDRRNSPLHF. The full variable domain, rest sourced from reference TRBV11-3 and TRBJ1-6, is EAGVVQSPRYKIIEKKQPVAFWCNPISGHNTLYWYLQNLGQGPELLIRYENEEAVDDSQLPKDRFSAERLKGVDSTLKIQPAELGDSAVYLCASSPQDRRNSPLHFGNGTRLTVT.

This clonotype has ten or more counts. The rearrangement joins TRBV4-1 to TRBJ2-1; 8 bases fit TRBD1. Per the germline V gene, CDR1 is MGHRA and CDR2 is YSYEKL. The V segment lost 2 bases and the J segment 7 bases; nucleotides outside the gene matches: 7. CDR3 size: 15 residues. CDR3 bases: TGCGCCAGCAGCCAACCCTCAGGGGGCAAGAATGAGCAGTTCTTC. Residues: CASSQPSGGKNEQFF.

This clonotype was recorded many times. The V and J genes are TRBV7-2 and TRBJ1-1, with unresolved D. V lost 5 bases to trimming and J lost 1 base, with 17 bases between them. Germline-derived CDR1 and CDR2 are SGHTA and FQGNSA. The CDR3 is 16 residues long. In DNA form, the CDR3 reads TGTGCCAGCAGCCTAGACCCCCGGGTGAGGAACACTGAAGCTTTCTTT. It specifies CASSLDPRVRNTEAFF.

Comments on this clonotype: A read error may be the cause here, since a much bigger clone is one base away. The genes are TRBV6-2 or TRBV6-3 and TRBJ2-7; 9 positions match TRBD1. The trim removed 10 bases at V and 7 bases at J, leaving 14 bases unmatched. CDR3 length: 14 residues. Germline V gene data show CDR1 as MNHEY and CDR2 as SVGEGT. CDR3 amino acids: CATQDRGSYNEQYF. In DNA form, the CDR3 reads TGTGCCACCCAGGACAGGGGCTCCTACAATGAGCAGTACTTC.

This clonotype has at least ten counts. This chain joins TRBV20-1 and TRBJ2-3; TRBD2 matches 7 bases. CDR3 length: 13 residues. Germline V gene lookup returns CDR1 DFQATT and CDR2 SNEGSKA (reference sequence). V was pared by 4 bases and J by 6 bases, with 7 bases of the junction left unmatched. The CDR3 DNA reads as TGCAGTGCTAAGGCGGGAGAGTACGATACGCAGTATTTT. This codes for CSAKAGEYDTQYF.

Regarding this clonotype: This may stem from a read error, because a much larger clone lies one nucleotide away. The chain employs TRBV29-1 and TRBJ2-3; 8 bases agree with TRBD1. Germline V gives CDR1 SQVTM, CDR2 ANQGSEA. This CDR3 has 15 residues. As DNA, the CDR3 is TGCAGCGTTGACGGGGTCAGGGGGCAAGTAGATACGCGGTATTTT. Its translation: CSVDGVRGQVDTRYF.

At least ten counts were recorded for this clonotype. The chain has TRBV6-1 and TRBJ1-2, with 8 nucleotides matching TRBD1. Germline CDR1 reads MNHNS; CDR2 reads SASEGT. This CDR3 comprises 14 residues. Trimming removed 6 bases from V and 4 bases from J; junction bases left unmatched: 7. This CDR3 is CASRRTGKSYGYTF. The CDR3 DNA follows: TGTGCCAGCAGAAGGACAGGGAAAAGCTATGGCTACACCTTC.

This clonotype has just a few counts. The genes are TRBV12-3 or TRBV12-4 and TRBJ1-5; D gene unclear. This CDR3 is built from 14 residues. V lost 1 base and J lost 9, with 13 bases in between. The CDR3 bases are TGTGCCAGCAGTTTAGGGTCTCCAAAGGGGCCCCAGCATTTT. Residues: CASSLGSPKGPQHF.

A note on this clonotype: This could be a read error, since a much larger clone is one nucleotide away. The chain joins TRBV6-2 or TRBV6-3 to TRBJ1-6; D remains unclear. The V gene's germline CDR1 is MNHEY and CDR2 SVGEGT. This CDR3 has 16 residues. The chain's CDR3 is CASSPQVGSYNSPFHF. CDR3 bases: TGTGCCAGCAGCCCCCAGGTGGGCTCCTATAATTCACCCTTCCACTTT.

Comment on this clonotype: This could be a read error, since a much larger clone is one nucleotide away. V usage is TRBV27 and J usage is TRBJ2-5; D is unresolved. The length of the CDR3 is 14 residues. Germline assignment: CDR1 MNHEY and CDR2 SMNVEV (reference sequence). CDR3 nucleotide sequence: TGTGCCAGCAGTCCCCTCGGTGGCCAAGGGACCCAGTACTTC. Its translation: CASSPLGGQGTQYF.

This clonotype was counted many times. V and J are TRBV6-6 and TRBJ2-7; D may be TRBD2 (6 bases). Deletions cut 0 bases from V and 6 bases from J, with 9 bases between. The germline V gene encodes CDR1 MNHNY and CDR2 SVGAGI (reference sequence). This CDR3 is 13 amino acids long. The DNA for the CDR3 is TGTGCCAGCAGTTACTCGGGGGGAGGCGAGCAGTACTTC. Its protein product is CASSYSGGGEQYF.

This clonotype was counted many times. The chain links TRBV19 to TRBJ2-2; D gene uncertain. The CDR3 extends over 13 amino acids. CDR1 LNHDA and CDR2 SQIVND come from the germline V gene (reference sequence). V shed 8 bases and J shed 1 base, with 8 bases lying between them. This CDR3 reads CASGKWNTGELFF. The CDR3 coding sequence is TGTGCCAGTGGAAAGTGGAACACCGGGGAGCTGTTTTTT.

A remark on this clonotype: Since a much larger clone is just one base distant, this may be a read error. The chain carries TRBV10-2 and TRBJ2-7; 9 bases line up with TRBD1. Germline V gene data show CDR1 as WSHSY and CDR2 as SAAADI. The CDR3 is 17 residues long. CDR3 nucleotide sequence: TGCGCCAGCAGCCTCCCTAGACAGGGGGTCAACTCCTACGGGCAGTACTTC. As protein: CASSLPRQGVNSYGQYF.

This chain uses TRBV12-3 or TRBV12-4 with TRBJ2-2; D is unclear. Trimming took 6 bases from V and 2 from J, leaving 13 bases between them. The CDR3 totals 15 residues. DNA for the CDR3: TGTGCCAGCAGGGAGCTTAGCCGAAACACCGGGGAGCTGTTTTTT. It is translated as CASRELSRNTGELFF.

In nucleotides, the CDR3 is TGTGCCAGCAGCTTAAAAGGGGGCGAAACTGAAGCTTTCTTT. Translated, it gives CASSLKGGETEAFF. The chain links TRBV11-2 to TRBJ1-1; 7 bases map to TRBD1. Trimming removed 2 bases from V and 5 bases from J; junction bases left unmatched: 5. The CDR3 length is 14 residues. CDR1 and CDR2 from the germline V gene are SGHAT and FQNNGV. Full variable domain (remainder filled in from reference TRBV11-2 and TRBJ1-1): EAGVAQSPRYKIIEKRQSVAFWCNPISGHATLYWYQQILGQGPKLLIQFQNNGVVDDSQLPKDRFSAERLKGVDSTLKIQPAKLEDSAVYLCASSLKGGETEAFFGQGTRLTVV.

This clonotype has a count of ten or more. V is TRBV6-2 or TRBV6-3 and J is TRBJ2-3; 11 bases map to TRBD2. The CDR3 has 16 residues. J lost 5 bases, V lost 5 bases, and 9 bases had no gene match. Germline V CDR1 and CDR2: MNHEY, SVGEGT. The CDR3: CASSPHSGGAKDTQYF. CDR3 DNA: TGTGCCAGCAGTCCTCATAGCGGGGGGGCAAAAGATACGCAGTATTTT.

The chain links TRBV12-3 or TRBV12-4 to TRBJ1-5; a weak D match, TRBD1 (5 bases). V was shortened by 2 bases and J by 7 bases, with 21 bases between the two germline ends. There are 17 residues in the CDR3. This chain's CDR3 is CASSLRYWGSRRQPQHF. The CDR3 bases are TGTGCCAGCAGTTTACGCTATTGGGGGTCCAGACGCCAGCCCCAGCATTTT.

This clonotype has ten or more counts. The chain couples TRBV7-8 to TRBJ2-1; D remains ambiguous. The germline V and J ends were trimmed by 2 bases and 2 bases, with 13 bases remaining between them. Germline V gene data show CDR1 as SGHVS and CDR2 as FQNEAQ. The CDR3 loop spans 16 amino acids. CDR3 amino acids: CASSLISPGPYNEQFF. CDR3 DNA sequence: TGTGCCAGCAGCTTAATCTCGCCTGGCCCCTACAATGAGCAGTTCTTC.

The chain combines TRBV3-1 with TRBJ1-1; D gene ambiguous. V lost 7 bases to trimming and J lost 0 bases, with 18 bases between them. CDR1 and CDR2 (germline): LGHDT, YNNKEL (reference sequence). This CDR3 has 16 amino acids. The CDR3 region has the DNA TGTGCCAGCATCCCATTCGGGCCCTCCGTGAACACTGAAGCTTTCTTT. Its translation is CASIPFGPSVNTEAFF.

On this clonotype: A much larger clone lies a single base off, so this may be a read error. This CDR3 is missing its conserved last phenylalanine or tryptophan, likely due to a read error. The V and J genes are TRBV5-1 and TRBJ1-2; D gene ambiguous. The CDR3 length is 15 residues. V was pared by 0 bases and J by 4 bases, with 13 bases between. The V gene's germline CDR1 is SGHRS and CDR2 YFSETQ. Here the CDR3 reads CASSLGTRGIYGYTL. In nucleotides, the CDR3 is TGCGCCAGCAGCTTGGGCACACGAGGGATCTATGGCTACACCTTA.

The table lists this clonotype with many counts. V is TRBV6-1 and J is TRBJ2-1, with D tentatively TRBD2 (5 bases). Germline CDR1 is MNHNS and CDR2 is SASEGT. The CDR3 runs 19 residues. V shed 5 bases and J shed 4 bases, with 27 bases lying between them. The CDR3 DNA is TGTGCCAGCAGTTACCCCAGGAGCCGGGATGGGCGGATATACAATGAGCAGTTCTTC. Its protein product is CASSYPRSRDGRIYNEQFF.

This clonotype was picked up many times. This chain links TRBV5-4 with TRBJ1-5; tentatively, D is TRBD1 (6 bases). This CDR3 is built from 13 residues. Germline assignment: CDR1 SGHNT and CDR2 YYREEE (reference sequence). The ends were cut back, 4 bases at V and 5 bases at J, with 10 bases in the middle. The chain's CDR3 is CASSQGGHQPQHF. In DNA form, the CDR3 reads TGTGCCAGCAGCCAAGGGGGGCATCAGCCCCAGCATTTT.

This clonotype has a handful of counts. The V gene is TRBV19, the J gene TRBJ2-7, with D possibly TRBD2 on 5 matching bases. Germline V gene lookup returns CDR1 LNHDA and CDR2 SQIVND (reference sequence). V lost 3 bases to trimming and J lost 0 bases, with 9 bases between them. The CDR3 totals 14 residues. This chain's CDR3 is CASSIKGSSYEQYF. CDR3 nucleotide sequence: TGTGCCAGTAGTATTAAAGGGAGCTCCTACGAGCAGTACTTC.